The rows below give T cell receptor beta chains drawn from one sample of a study of cytomegalovirus exposure and HLA in healthy donors. Sequenced by immunoSEQ multiplex PCR; TCRdb stores in-frame clones only, minus some. Of more than 150,000 clones in the sample, around 80% are singletons; the top ten hold around 1.6%. Sequenced input: PBMCs. The receptors stem from a man aged 18 to 30 in good health and CMV-seronegative. Each CDR3 is given with its conserved first and last residue. Each record gives: J gene, V gene, CDR3 protein.

TRBJ1-3	TRBV5-4	CASSFDSGSGNTIYF
TRBJ1-1	TRBV2	CASSGDRSAEAFF
TRBJ2-1	TRBV10-1	CASRTGTSGGNEQFF
TRBJ1-2	TRBV10-2	CASSSGGLGTF
TRBJ2-1	TRBV19	CASSTRTSGVSSYNEQFF
TRBJ1-1	TRBV6-6	CASEGTRQEAFF
TRBJ2-5	TRBV28	CASSPDRYQETQYF
TRBJ1-2	TRBV4-1	CASSPRQDRGKYNYGYTF
TRBJ2-2	TRBV14	CASSRKTGGDTGELFF
TRBJ1-1	TRBV18	CASSPGGEAFF
TRBJ1-4	TRBV29-1	CSVRGTLGEKLFF
TRBJ1-2	TRBV20-1	CSASIAGGYTF
TRBJ1-1	TRBV27	CASSTLGRGTEAFF
TRBJ2-7	TRBV15	CATSWGGREQYF